These T cell receptor beta chains were read from a single sample in a study of blood T cell repertoires in COVID-19. The repertoire was sequenced with immunoSEQ multiplex PCR; TCRdb's copy has only in-frame clones and lacks some. The table shows roughly 190,000 clones, with around 94% occurring only once. Sequencing input: peripheral blood. These receptors all stem from a man aged 25 to 40 with COVID-19, enrolled during active disease. The CDR3 runs from the conserved cysteine through the conserved F or W. The D gene is left open where the match is weak. Part of the rows lack a size; the others show once, few, many or a class for expanded clones.

TRBV6-5,TRBJ1-1,TRBD1,once,CATTTGGGTEAFF,TGTGCCACAACTACAGGGGGCGGCACTGAAGCTTTCTTT
TRBV9,TRBJ1-1,NA,NA,CASSEQSREANTEAFF,TGTGCCAGCAGCGAACAGTCCAGGGAAGCGAACACTGAAGCTTTCTTT
TRBV19,TRBJ1-4,NA,NA,CASSMGGARTNEKLFF,TGTGCCAGTAGTATGGGGGGGGCTCGGACTAATGAAAAACTGTTTTTT
TRBV7-7,TRBJ2-3,NA,NA,CASSLGVSGGGTDTQYF,TGTGCCAGCAGCTTAGGAGTTAGCGGCGGTGGCACAGATACGCAGTATTTT
TRBV2,TRBJ1-6,NA,NA,CASSELGVSNSPLHF,TGTGCCAGCAGTGAGCTCGGGGTTTCTAATTCACCCCTCCACTTT
TRBV19,TRBJ1-2,TRBD1,NA,CASSIPKDRPDQGGYTF,TGTGCCAGTAGTATCCCCAAGGACAGGCCCGATCAGGGCGGCTACACCTTC
TRBV4-1,TRBJ1-1,NA,once,CASSQDWTDSTEAFF,TGCGCCAGCAGCCAAGATTGGACCGACAGCACTGAAGCTTTCTTT
TRBV13,TRBJ1-2,NA,NA,CASSLDQGGYTF,TGTGCCAGCAGCTTAGATCAGGGTGGCTACACCTTC
TRBV6-6,TRBJ1-2,NA,NA,CASTNRGAVYGYTF,TGTGCCAGCACAAATCGGGGGGCAGTTTATGGCTACACCTTC
TRBV27,TRBJ2-1,TRBD1,NA,CASSPRAGGYYNEQFF,TGTGCCAGCAGTCCAAGGGCAGGGGGCTATTACAATGAGCAGTTCTTC
TRBV27,TRBJ2-2,TRBD1,once,CASRGLGTGGITGELFF,TGTGCCAGCAGAGGACTCGGGACAGGGGGTATAACCGGGGAGCTGTTTTTT
TRBV14,TRBJ2-1,TRBD1,NA,CASSQDRTGRNEQFF,TGTGCCAGCAGCCAAGATAGGACAGGGCGGAATGAGCAGTTCTTC
TRBV9,TRBJ2-1,TRBD2,once,CASSVGGLAGGPEQFF,TGTGCCAGCAGCGTAGGAGGGCTAGCGGGGGGGCCTGAGCAGTTCTTC
TRBV4-1,TRBJ2-7,TRBD1,NA,CASSQPTGGKGYEQYF,TGCGCCAGCAGCCAGCCTACAGGGGGCAAAGGGTACGAGCAGTACTTC
TRBV12-3/TRBV12-4,TRBJ2-3,NA,NA,CASSLKQGATQYF,TGTGCCAGCAGTTTAAAGCAGGGCGCTACGCAGTATTTT
TRBV27,TRBJ2-1,TRBD1,NA,CASSLTGGSYNEQFF,TGTGCCAGCAGTTTGACAGGGGGTTCCTACAATGAGCAGTTCTTC
TRBV25-1,TRBJ1-1,NA,NA,CASSEGGDRTEAFF,TGTGCCAGCAGTGAGGGAGGGGATAGGACTGAAGCTTTCTTT
TRBV7-9,TRBJ2-5,TRBD1,NA,CASSHRGQGDGETQYF,TGTGCCAGCAGCCACCGGGGACAGGGAGATGGGGAGACCCAGTACTTC
TRBV4-1,TRBJ1-1,NA,NA,CASSQREGYTEAFF,TGCGCCAGCAGCCAAAGGGAGGGGTACACTGAAGCTTTCTTT
TRBV28,TRBJ1-5,NA,NA,CASSLRGSDQPQHF,TGTGCCAGCAGTTTAAGGGGTTCAGATCAGCCCCAGCATTTT
TRBV29-1,TRBJ2-5,TRBD1,NA,CSVEVDRVQETQYF,TGCAGCGTTGAGGTTGACAGGGTCCAAGAGACCCAGTACTTC
TRBV3-1/TRBV3-2,TRBJ1-1,NA,NA,CASSQESPNTEAFF,TGTGCCAGCAGCCAAGAATCTCCGAACACTGAAGCTTTCTTT
TRBV29-1,TRBJ1-2,NA,NA,CSVESNYGYTF,TGCAGCGTTGAATCAAACTATGGCTACACCTTC
TRBV30,TRBJ2-3,NA,NA,CAWSLNRADTQYF,TGTGCCTGGAGCCTCAACAGGGCAGATACGCAGTATTTT
TRBV3-1/TRBV3-2,TRBJ1-2,TRBD1,NA,CASSQPGQGADGYTF,TGTGCCAGCAGCCAGCCAGGACAGGGGGCGGATGGCTACACCTTC
TRBV14,TRBJ1-6,NA,once,CASSPRRDSPLHF,TGTGCCAGCAGCCCACGTCGGGATTCACCCCTCCACTTT
TRBV5-1,TRBJ2-7,NA,NA,CASSLETFPNYEQYF,TGCGCCAGCAGCTTGGAGACATTCCCGAACTACGAGCAGTACTTC
TRBV21-1,TRBJ1-4,NA,NA,CASSKGPGTTNEKLFF,TGTGCCAGCAGCAAAGGGCCAGGTACAACTAATGAAAAACTGTTTTTT
TRBV6-5,TRBJ1-5,TRBD1,NA,CASIIDRGIGQPQHF,TGTGCCAGCATTATAGACAGGGGAATAGGGCAGCCCCAGCATTTT
TRBV29-1,TRBJ1-4,TRBD1,NA,CSVEEQGINEKLFF,TGCAGCGTTGAGGAACAGGGGATTAATGAAAAACTGTTTTTT
TRBV10-2,TRBJ1-5,NA,NA,CASRDSYIDNQPQHF,TGCGCCAGCAGGGACAGCTACATCGACAATCAGCCCCAGCATTTT
TRBV11-3,TRBJ1-1,TRBD1,NA,CASSASRGPHTEAFF,TGTGCCAGCAGCGCTTCCAGGGGGCCCCACACTGAAGCTTTCTTT
TRBV7-2,TRBJ2-5,TRBD2,NA,CASSPAGVRTQYF,TGTGCCAGCAGCCCTGCGGGAGTTAGGACCCAGTACTTC
TRBV21-1,TRBJ1-1,NA,NA,CASSKGAGATDTEAFF,TGTGCCAGCAGCAAAGGGGCAGGGGCGACGGACACTGAAGCTTTCTTT
TRBV10-3,TRBJ1-3,NA,few,CAISESSNTIYF,TGTGCCATCAGTGAGAGCTCAAACACCATATATTTT
TRBV4-1,TRBJ2-5,NA,NA,CASSQGRGLQETQYF,TGCGCCAGCAGCCAAGGGCGGGGGCTCCAAGAGACCCAGTACTTC
TRBV19,TRBJ1-1,NA,NA,CASRGQINTEAFF,TGTGCCAGTAGAGGACAGATTAACACTGAAGCTTTCTTT
TRBV6-5,TRBJ2-3,NA,NA,CASSLRGSTDTQYF,TGTGCCAGCAGTTTGAGGGGGAGCACAGATACGCAGTATTTT
TRBV10-2,TRBJ1-1,NA,NA,CASSDPEDTEAFF,TGCGCCAGCAGTGATCCTGAGGACACTGAAGCTTTCTTT
TRBV5-4,TRBJ1-4,TRBD1,NA,CASSWEGQGNEKLFF,TGTGCCAGCAGCTGGGAGGGACAGGGAAATGAAAAACTGTTTTTT